This TCR beta chain stems from a study of STAT5B mutations in CD4+ large granular lymphocyte leukemia. Study results and caveats: No patients shared main leukemic clonotypes, though roughly 27% appeared at low frequency elsewhere. Top patient clones used TRBV06 genes more often: 8/27 versus 2/35 in controls. Without putative leukemic clones, patient CD4-sorted repertoires remained more clonal than healthy CD4+ repertoires. The CD4+ versus CD8+ T-LGLL clonality difference may reflect limited sample size.

With V trimmed by 7 bases and J by 4 bases, 10 bases remained unmatched. Germline V CDR1 and CDR2: SGHTA, FQGNSA. This CDR3 region has 16 residues. Notes on this clone: Its target is unknown.

Sequencing was performed with immunoSEQ multiplex PCR; in TCRdb, only in-frame clones are kept and a portion is missing. In the table there are about 32,000 clones, about 85% of which are singletons. This clonotype originated in a human donor in good health. This chain joins TRBV7-2 and TRBJ2-1; 10 bases align to TRBD1. Sample: CD4+ T cells from blood buffy coats. This CDR3 is CASKRDRGKGYNEQFF. CDR3 bases: TGTGCCAGCAAACGGGACAGGGGAAAGGGGTACAATGAGCAGTTCTTC.